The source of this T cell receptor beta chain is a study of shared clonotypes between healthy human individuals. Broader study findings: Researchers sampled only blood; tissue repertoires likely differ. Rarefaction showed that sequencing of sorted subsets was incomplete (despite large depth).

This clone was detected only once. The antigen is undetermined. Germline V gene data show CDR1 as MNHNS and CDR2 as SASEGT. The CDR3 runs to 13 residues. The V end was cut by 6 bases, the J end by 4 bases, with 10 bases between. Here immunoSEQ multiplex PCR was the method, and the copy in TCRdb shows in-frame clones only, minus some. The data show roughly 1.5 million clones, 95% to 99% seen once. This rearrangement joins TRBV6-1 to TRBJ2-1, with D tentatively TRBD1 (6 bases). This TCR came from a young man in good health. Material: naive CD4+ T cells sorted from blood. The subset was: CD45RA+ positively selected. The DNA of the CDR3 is TGTGCCAGCAGACTAGGACAGTACAATGAGCAGTTCTTC. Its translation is CASRLGQYNEQFF.